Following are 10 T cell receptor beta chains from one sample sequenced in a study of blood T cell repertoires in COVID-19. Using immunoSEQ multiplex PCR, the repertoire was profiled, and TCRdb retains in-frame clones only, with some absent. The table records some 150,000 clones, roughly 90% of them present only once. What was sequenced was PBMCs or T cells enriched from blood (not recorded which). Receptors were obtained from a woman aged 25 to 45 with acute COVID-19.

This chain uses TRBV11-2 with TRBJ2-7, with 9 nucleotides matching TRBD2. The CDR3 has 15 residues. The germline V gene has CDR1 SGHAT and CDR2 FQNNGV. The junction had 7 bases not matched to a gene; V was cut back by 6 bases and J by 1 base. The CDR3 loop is CASRQGLASSYEQYF. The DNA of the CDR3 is TGTGCCAGCAGGCAGGGACTAGCTTCTTCCTACGAGCAGTACTTC.

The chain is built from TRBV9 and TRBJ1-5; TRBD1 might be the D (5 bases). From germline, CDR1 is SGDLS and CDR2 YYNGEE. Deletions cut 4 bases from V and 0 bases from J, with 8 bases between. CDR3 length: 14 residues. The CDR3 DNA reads TGTGCCAGCAGCCAGGGTCTTAGCAATCAGCCCCAGCATTTT. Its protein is CASSQGLSNQPQHF.

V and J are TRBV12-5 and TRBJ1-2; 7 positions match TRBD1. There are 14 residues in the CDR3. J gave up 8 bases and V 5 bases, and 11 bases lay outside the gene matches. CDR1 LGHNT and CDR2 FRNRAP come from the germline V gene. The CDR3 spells CASGTGVRGSGYTF. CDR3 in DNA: TGTGCTAGTGGTACAGGGGTGCGGGGTAGCGGCTACACCTTC.

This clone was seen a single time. The CDR3 nucleotides read TGTGCCATCCTGGGACGGACGGGAGCTAACACAGATACGCAGTATTTT. It specifies CAILGRTGANTDTQYF. The chain uses TRBV10-3 and TRBJ2-3; D possibly corresponds to TRBD2 (6 bases). V dropped 8 bases and J dropped 2 bases, with 20 bases sitting between them. The germline CDR1 and CDR2 sequences are ENHRY and SYGVKD. The CDR3 sequence is 16 residues long.

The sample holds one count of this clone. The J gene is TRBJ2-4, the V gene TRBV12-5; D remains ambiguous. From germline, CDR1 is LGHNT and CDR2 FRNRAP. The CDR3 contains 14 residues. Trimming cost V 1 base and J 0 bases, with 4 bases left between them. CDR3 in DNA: TGTGCTAGTGGTTTGGAGCTAGCCAAAAACATTCAGTACTTC. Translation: CASGLELAKNIQYF.

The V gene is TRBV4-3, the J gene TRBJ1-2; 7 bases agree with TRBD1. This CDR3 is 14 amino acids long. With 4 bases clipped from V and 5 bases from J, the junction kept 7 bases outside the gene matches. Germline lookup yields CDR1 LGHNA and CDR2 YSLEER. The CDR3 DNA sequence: TGCGCCAGCAGCCCGAACAGGGGAGTATATGGCTACACCTTC. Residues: CASSPNRGVYGYTF.

In DNA form, the CDR3 reads TGTGCCAGCAGTCCCACCGGGGGGTACGAGCAGTACTTC. Its translation: CASSPTGGYEQYF. The V and J genes are TRBV3-1 (or the pseudogene TRBV3-2) and TRBJ2-7; 7 nucleotides align to TRBD2. The CDR3 contains 13 residues. Germline lookup yields CDR1 LGHDT and CDR2 YNNKEL (reference sequence). Trimming cost V 6 bases and J 4 bases; bases outside gene matches: 6.

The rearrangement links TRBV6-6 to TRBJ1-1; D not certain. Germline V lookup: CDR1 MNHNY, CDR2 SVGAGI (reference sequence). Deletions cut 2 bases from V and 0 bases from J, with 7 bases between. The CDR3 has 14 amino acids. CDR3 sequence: CASSYPEMNTEAFF. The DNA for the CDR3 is TGTGCCAGCAGTTACCCGGAGATGAACACTGAAGCTTTCTTT.

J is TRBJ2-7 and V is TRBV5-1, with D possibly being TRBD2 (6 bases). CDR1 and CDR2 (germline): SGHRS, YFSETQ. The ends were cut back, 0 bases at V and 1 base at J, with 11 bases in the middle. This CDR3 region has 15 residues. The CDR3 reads CASSLAGTSSYEQYF. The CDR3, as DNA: TGCGCCAGCAGCTTGGCTGGGACTTCTTCCTACGAGCAGTACTTC.

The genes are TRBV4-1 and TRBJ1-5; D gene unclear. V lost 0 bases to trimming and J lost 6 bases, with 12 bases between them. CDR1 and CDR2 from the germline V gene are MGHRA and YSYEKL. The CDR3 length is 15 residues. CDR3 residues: CASSQDWRGSQPQHF. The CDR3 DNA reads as TGCGCCAGCAGCCAAGATTGGCGGGGAAGTCAGCCCCAGCATTTT.